This is a list of T cell receptor beta chains from one sample in a study of blood T cell repertoires in COVID-19. Profiling relied on immunoSEQ multiplex PCR, and the TCRdb table lists in-frame clones only, not all of them. The sample records 150,000 to 200,000 clones, about 90% being singletons. The material sequenced was peripheral blood. The receptors derive from a man between 60 and 70 years old with active or convalescent COVID-19. Both conserved end residues are part of each CDR3. Fields, in order: D gene, V gene, clone size, J gene, CDR3 protein, CDR3 DNA. A D gene is named only where the DNA matches it firmly. The size entry is marked missing in some rows and otherwise reads once, few, many or a size class.

>TRBD1|TRBV5-1|once|TRBJ1-4
CASSLGGDRELFF
TGCGCCAGCAGCTTGGGGGGCGACAGGGAACTGTTTTTT
>TRBD1|TRBV14|-|TRBJ1-2
CASSQDTGGETYGYTF
TGTGCCAGCAGCCAAGATACAGGGGGCGAGACCTATGGCTACACCTTC
>TRBD1|TRBV5-1|-|TRBJ2-7
CASSLGGGGTGLYEQYF
TGCGCCAGCAGCTTGGGGGGAGGTGGGACAGGACTTTACGAGCAGTACTTC
>-|TRBV6-5|-|TRBJ1-1
CASSPREMVNTEAFF
TGTGCCAGCAGTCCGAGGGAGATGGTGAACACTGAAGCTTTCTTT
>TRBD2|TRBV5-1|-|TRBJ2-3
CASSLGGLAATDTQYF
TGCGCCAGCAGCTTGGGGGGACTAGCGGCGACAGATACGCAGTATTTT
>-|TRBV7-6|-|TRBJ1-6
CASSLGLDNSPLHF
TGTGCCAGCAGCTTAGGACTGGATAATTCACCCCTCCACTTT
>TRBD1|TRBV4-2|-|TRBJ2-2
CASSQGGQGGTGELFF
TGTGCCAGCAGCCAAGGGGGACAGGGGGGAACCGGGGAGCTGTTTTTT
>TRBD1|TRBV19|-|TRBJ1-2
CASSGQDFYGYTF
TGTGCCAGTAGCGGACAGGATTTCTATGGCTACACCTTC
>TRBD2|TRBV9|once|TRBJ2-3
CASSGSGVTQYF
TGTGCCAGCAGCGGTAGCGGGGTTACGCAGTATTTT
>TRBD1|TRBV19|once|TRBJ1-5
CASSTQTGSKQPQHF
TGTGCCAGTAGTACCCAGACAGGGAGTAAGCAGCCCCAGCATTTT
>-|TRBV7-9|-|TRBJ1-5
CASSLGQGNSQPQHF
TGTGCCAGCAGCTTAGGGCAGGGCAACTCTCAGCCCCAGCATTTT
>-|TRBV3-1/TRBV3-2|-|TRBJ2-1
CASSPSGNEQFF
TGTGCCAGCAGCCCATCCGGGAATGAGCAGTTCTTC
>TRBD2|TRBV6-5|-|TRBJ2-1
CASQQAGGYNEQFF
TGTGCCAGCCAACAAGCGGGGGGCTACAATGAGCAGTTCTTC
>-|TRBV4-1|-|TRBJ1-5
CASSPKPILISGEVSQPQHF
TGCGCCAGCAGCCCAAAGCCAATACTCATCTCAGGGGAAGTGAGCCAGCCCCAGCATTTT
>-|TRBV12-5|-|TRBJ2-1
CASGLGATSSNEQFF
TGTGCTAGTGGTTTGGGGGCCACTAGTAGCAATGAGCAGTTCTTC
>TRBD1|TRBV5-1|-|TRBJ2-5
CASSTGQWETQYF
TGCGCCAGCAGCACGGGACAGTGGGAGACCCAGTACTTC
>TRBD1|TRBV19|-|TRBJ2-7
CASSLGGTGGAGQYF
TGTGCCAGTAGTCTAGGAGGGACAGGGGGCGCCGGGCAGTACTTC